This is a list of T cell receptor beta chains from one sample in a study of blood T cell repertoires in COVID-19. TCRdb keeps only in-frame clones here, not all; method: immunoSEQ multiplex PCR. This repertoire shows about 64,000 clones, 70% to 90% found once; its top ten account for more than 0.95%. Material: peripheral blood. The receptors here all came from a man aged 35 to 55 with acute or convalescent COVID-19. Both conserved end residues are part of each CDR3.

v_gene,CDR3aa
TRBV4-1,CASSHSLTGSAEAFF
TRBV5-1,CASSVRTGGDLNTEAFF
TRBV29-1,CSVEEGGYTF
TRBV5-1,CASRTGTGSEKLFF
TRBV12-5,CASGLGLGVETQYF
TRBV30,CAWSVGKGMETQYF
TRBV30,CAWEYPHRANYGYTF
TRBV5-1,CASSLGQGQGTEAFF
TRBV28,CASSQWGGMTEAFF
TRBV19,CASSIRDSRHF
TRBV3-1/TRBV3-2,CASSQARVADEQFF
TRBV9,CASSGFTGNGYTF
TRBV9,CASTPLAGNTDTQYF
TRBV15,CATGQRGTQYF
TRBV6-7,CASSDGQADSGNTIYF
TRBV6-5,CASSPAPRETQYF
TRBV6-1,CASSERRNTEAFF
TRBV5-1,CASSFGQGYNEQFF
TRBV7-8,CASSLTVAGELFF
TRBV5-5,CASSSLTGSNPFYEQYF
TRBV12-1,CASSLLAETAYGYTF
TRBV6-2/TRBV6-3,CASSGDLGTGAPNQPQHF
TRBV29-1,CSVETKGGNIQYF
TRBV9,CASSEGSGDGRNTIYF
TRBV7-4,CASSPRTGTEAFF
TRBV11-3,CASSPPLTGKGRNQPQHF
TRBV9,CASSASLRQKRENYGYTF
TRBV4-1,CASSRGGASRGETQYF
TRBV29-1,CSVDPKQFPSGNTIYF